The clone carrying this T cell receptor (beta chain) was picked up a small number of times. There are 15 residues in the CDR3. CDR1 is SGDLS and CDR2 is YYNGEE in the germline V gene. V lost 1 base, J lost 6 bases, and 17 bases lay in between. TCRdb ran MiXCR on the RT-PCR reads and lists one entry per CDR3 protein. The sample gives more than 550,000 distinct CDR3 sequences, 14% of which show up once; 3.6% is in the top ten. This clonotype was sampled from a female donor in good health, serving as a healthy control. The gene calls are TRBV9 and TRBJ2-7; possible D gene TRBD2, 6 bases. Sequencing was done on a sample of memory CD4+ T cells from blood. CDR3 region: CASSVLGGGLPEQYF. The DNA of the CDR3 is TGTGCCAGCAGCGTATTGGGGGGTGGCTTACCCGAGCAGTACTTC.